This TCR beta chain was sequenced for a study of T cell changes during pregnancy in multiple sclerosis. Germline CDR1 and CDR2: MNHEY and SVGAGI. This CDR3 spans 14 amino acids. The V gene end was trimmed by 6 bases and the J gene end by 3 bases; junction bases not matched to a gene: 6. Profiled with immunoSEQ multiplex PCR; TCRdb holds only in-frame clones, not every one. The table includes over 50,000 clones, less than 95% detected once. The clonotype was recovered from a female donor in good health, enrolled as a control in a pregnancy study. The source material was peripheral blood, sampled in the first trimester of pregnancy. The chain combines TRBV6-5 with TRBJ1-1; TRBD1 agrees at 8 bases. The CDR3 loop reads CASRSGTGYTEAFF. CDR3 nucleotides: TGTGCCAGCAGATCAGGGACAGGATACACTGAAGCTTTCTTT.